This paragraph covers one T cell receptor (beta chain) sequence. This specimen belongs to a study of blood T cell repertoires in COVID-19. Clones were read by immunoSEQ multiplex PCR, and TCRdb kept only the in-frame ones, dropping some. The repertoire holds 15,000 or so clones, with 85% to 90% as singletons. This clonotype was sampled from a human donor in a cohort sampled during active COVID-19. The specimen sequenced was peripheral blood.

For the CDR3, the DNA is TGTGCCAGCAGCCCACTGGGAGGGAGGGGAGGAGGCGGTAATTCACCCCTCCACTTT. Amino acids: CASSPLGGRGGGGNSPLHF. The J gene is TRBJ1-6, the V gene TRBV5-6; perhaps TRBD1 as D (5 bases). Germline V gene lookup returns CDR1 SGHDT and CDR2 YYEEEE. The CDR3 loop spans 19 amino acids. V was clipped by 4 bases and J by 6 bases, with 26 bases between them.